Given below is one T cell receptor (beta chain) in context. Its antigen is still unknown. TCRdb reworked the 5' RACE reads into one entry per CDR3 protein, no DNA. Its table records about 260,000 distinct CDR3 sequences. CDR3 length: 16 amino acids. Germline CDR1 and CDR2: LGHNA and YNFKEQ. The sample is drawn from a study of T cells expressing NK-cell markers. About the study: Repertoires of TCR beta were obtained from T cells sorted as CD3+CD56+NKG2C+, CD3+CD56+NKG2C- and CD3+CD56-NKG2C+. Seven sequenced donors out of eight were HCMV-seropositive, one seronegative. Study outcomes and limitations: No clear determination of HCMV specificity was made for expanded NKG2C+ T cell clones.

The sample taken for sequencing was blood T cells: a sorted CD56 or NKG2C T cell subset, CD4+ or CD8+ T cells, or bulk PBMC T cells (not recorded which). This clonotype originated in a man younger than 35 in good health. The V and J genes are TRBV4-2 and TRBJ2-1; TCRdb selects TRBD2, and the lack of DNA leaves this call unchecked. This chain's CDR3 is CASSSRGTSGINEQFF.